This entry lists 18 T cell receptor beta chains sequenced from one sample in a study of T cell responses to AZD1222 COVID-19 vaccine. TCRdb's table, derived via immunoSEQ multiplex PCR, lists solely in-frame clones and lacks some. The sample yields roughly 95,000 clones, about 90% seen once. This sample comprised peripheral blood, obtained 28 days after the second AZD1222 dose. Receptors were obtained from an adult who received the AZD1222 COVID-19 vaccine.

The genes are TRBV29-1 and TRBJ1-4, with 9 bases that match TRBD1. The CDR3 is made up of 14 amino acids. J lost 8 bases, V lost 0 bases, and 4 bases had no gene match. Germline CDR1 and CDR2: SQVTM and ANQGSEA. The CDR3 DNA reads as TGCAGCGTTGAAGATCCGACAGGGGGAGAAAAACTGTTTTTT. This gives the protein CSVEDPTGGEKLFF.

CDR3 region: CASSPPGLAHEQYF. Written as DNA, the CDR3 is TGTGCCAGCAGCCCACCCGGACTAGCGCACGAGCAGTACTTC. This chain connects TRBV7-2 to TRBJ2-7; TRBD2 aligns across 9 bases. This CDR3 is 14 amino acids long. Trimming took 5 bases from V and 5 from J; bases not matched to a gene: 7. In germline, CDR1 is SGHTA, CDR2 FQGNSA.

The gene calls are TRBV6-5 and TRBJ1-1; D call uncertain. V lost 6 bases and J 5 bases, leaving 13 bases between the germline ends. Germline loops: CDR1 MNHEY, CDR2 SVGAGI. The CDR3 runs 13 residues. The CDR3 DNA follows: TGTGCCAGCAGCCGAGGACGAGGGACTGAAGCTTTCTTT. Translating it yields CASSRGRGTEAFF.

The chain couples TRBV19 to TRBJ2-6, with 10 nucleotides matching TRBD1. V gave up 6 bases and J gave up 0 bases; unmatched junction bases: 5. The CDR3 contains 17 residues. CDR1 is LNHDA, CDR2 SQIVND, per germline (reference sequence). This chain's CDR3 is CASRGGTGASGANVLTF. In nucleotides, the CDR3 is TGTGCCAGTAGGGGGGGGACAGGGGCCTCTGGGGCCAACGTCCTGACTTTC.

In DNA form, the CDR3 reads TGTGCCAGCAGTTGGACAGACTCTAACTATGGCTACACCTTC. Its protein is CASSWTDSNYGYTF. The chain is built from TRBV7-8 and TRBJ1-2, with D perhaps TRBD1 (6 bases). The CDR3 is made up of 14 amino acids. The germline gives CDR1 SGHVS, CDR2 FQNEAQ. The V gene lost 6 bases and the J gene lost 0 bases, with 11 bases spanning the gap.

The gene calls are TRBV7-6 and TRBJ2-1, with unresolved D. Germline-derived CDR1 and CDR2 are SGHVS and FNYEAQ. The V end was cut by 4 bases, the J end by 4 bases, with 14 bases between. The length of the CDR3 is 15 residues. The CDR3 here is CASSSPGSLYNEQFF. DNA of the CDR3: TGTGCCAGCAGCTCCCCTGGGTCTTTGTACAATGAGCAGTTCTTC.

The chain carries TRBV27 and TRBJ2-7, with 9 bases lining up with TRBD1. The length of the CDR3 is 13 residues. Germline CDR1 MNHEY, CDR2 SMNVEV (reference sequence). V dropped 6 bases and J dropped 5; count of bases not matched to a gene: 5. DNA for the CDR3: TGTGCCAGCAGAGGGACAGGGACACACGAGCAGTACTTC. As protein: CASRGTGTHEQYF.

This chain joins TRBV18 and TRBJ2-6, with D perhaps TRBD1 (5 bases). The V gene's germline CDR1 is KGHSH and CDR2 LQKENI. The CDR3 has 17 residues. Trimming cost V 0 bases and J 0 bases, with 9 bases left between them. DNA for the CDR3: TGTGCCAGCTCACCACCCCGACAGTTCTCTGGGGCCAACGTCCTGACTTTC. The encoded protein is CASSPPRQFSGANVLTF.

In DNA, the CDR3 is TGTGCCAGCAGCTTTAGGGGGGGGCCCCAAGAGACCCAGTACTTC. This encodes CASSFRGGPQETQYF. This rearrangement joins TRBV5-6 to TRBJ2-5, with D maybe TRBD2 (7 bases). Germline-derived CDR1 and CDR2 are SGHDT and YYEEEE. Trimming left V 2 bases short and J 1 base short, with 12 bases between. CDR3 length equals 15 residues.

The V call is TRBV12-3 or TRBV12-4, the J call TRBJ2-7; D uncertain. The V end was cut by 6 bases, the J end by 4 bases, with 13 bases between. The CDR3 extends over 13 amino acids. Written as DNA, the CDR3 is TGTGCCAGCAGCCTAGAGGTGGGATACGAGCAGTACTTC. It encodes CASSLEVGYEQYF.

The sample holds one count of this clone. The chain couples TRBV14 to TRBJ1-6, with a tentative D call TRBD1 (5 bases). The CDR3 is 17 amino acids. The V gene's germline CDR1 is SGHDN and CDR2 FVKESK. With 1 base removed from V and 9 bases from J, the gap between germline ends came to 19 bases. The CDR3 is CASSQATVGGVGSPLHF. DNA of the CDR3: TGTGCCAGCAGCCAAGCCACAGTTGGGGGGGTCGGTTCACCCCTCCACTTT.

CDR3 nucleotide sequence: TGTGCCAGCAGGGGGACAGGGGCGACTCAGCCCCAGCATTTT. Its protein is CASRGTGATQPQHF. The rearrangement links TRBV6-5 to TRBJ1-5; 10 nucleotides match TRBD1. Looked up from germline, CDR1 is MNHEY and CDR2 is SVGAGI. The CDR3 contains 14 residues. Losses at the gene ends were 6 bases for V and 6 bases for J; bases not matched to a gene: 5.

The chain recombines TRBV7-3 with TRBJ2-3; 10 positions agree with TRBD2. This CDR3 has 14 residues. From germline, CDR1 is SGHTA and CDR2 FQGTGA. Trimming cost V 5 bases and J 7 bases; bases outside gene matches: 6. For the CDR3, the DNA is TGTGCCAGCAGCACAAGCGGGGGGGCACATACGCAGTATTTT. Translating gives CASSTSGGAHTQYF.

The rearrangement joins TRBV6-6 to TRBJ1-5; 10 positions agree with TRBD1. CDR3 length equals 15 residues. The junction had 2 bases not matched to a gene; V was cut back by 5 bases and J by 1 base. Germline CDR1 MNHNY, CDR2 SVGAGI (reference sequence). This CDR3 is CASSRQGASNQPQHF. The CDR3 DNA follows: TGTGCCAGCAGTCGACAGGGGGCAAGCAATCAGCCCCAGCATTTT.

The V call is TRBV5-1, the J call TRBJ1-2; D call uncertain. This CDR3 comprises 12 residues. Trimming shortened V by 7 bases and J by 8 bases, and 15 bases separated the two germline ends. Germline loops: CDR1 SGHRS, CDR2 YFSETQ. The CDR3, as DNA: TGCGCCAGCGCACCAGGTTCTTACGGCTACACCTTC. Translated: CASAPGSYGYTF.

This chain joins TRBV7-3 and TRBJ2-3, with D possibly TRBD2 on 5 matching bases. Germline lookup yields CDR1 SGHTA and CDR2 FQGTGA. This CDR3 contains 13 residues. V lost 2 bases to trimming and J lost 3 bases, with 6 bases between them. CDR3 bases: TGTGCCAGCAGCTTATCGGGGACAGATACGCAGTATTTT. Protein product: CASSLSGTDTQYF.

The chain recombines TRBV18 with TRBJ1-4; D gene ambiguous. The V gene lost 5 bases and the J gene lost 4 bases, with 14 bases spanning the gap. Germline CDR1 and CDR2: KGHSH and LQKENI. The CDR3 length is 15 residues. This CDR3 is CASSAATGDNEKLFF. As DNA, the CDR3 is TGTGCCAGCTCAGCCGCCACGGGAGATAATGAAAAACTGTTTTTT.

V is TRBV19 and J is TRBJ1-2; the D is unclear. Per the germline V gene, CDR1 is LNHDA and CDR2 is SQIVND (reference sequence). V was clipped by 1 base and J by 3 bases, with 21 bases between them. The CDR3 consists of 18 residues. The CDR3 nucleotides are TGTGCCAGTAGTATAGGGAGTTTGTTGCAGCCTGGTGACTATGGCTACACCTTC. Translation gives CASSIGSLLQPGDYGYTF.